Below are 27 T cell receptor beta chains sequenced from a single sample in a study of control samples from healthy donors and cancer patients. TCRdb keeps only in-frame clones here, not all; method: immunoSEQ multiplex PCR. Found here are 100,000 to 150,000 clones, around 87% of them singletons; the top ten hold 2.9%. Sequences were obtained from blood. The receptor source for this set is a man in his 60s in good health.

The V gene is TRBV7-3, the J gene TRBJ1-6; D gene ambiguous. V lost 0 bases and J 6 bases, leaving 6 bases between the germline ends. CDR3 length: 14 amino acids. Germline V gives CDR1 SGHTA, CDR2 FQGTGA. The CDR3 loop is CASSLTNGNSPLHF. DNA of the CDR3: TGTGCCAGCAGCTTAACGAATGGTAATTCACCCCTCCACTTT. The variable domain in full, completed from reference TRBV7-3 and TRBJ1-6, reads GAGVSQTPSNKVTEKGKYVELRCDPISGHTALYWYRQSLGQGPEFLIYFQGTGAADDSGLPNDRFFAVRPEGSVSTLKIQRTERGDSAVYLCASSLTNGNSPLHFGNGTRLTVT.

The chain recombines TRBV6-5 with TRBJ1-5; 7 bases are a match to TRBD1. Trimming removed 3 bases from V and 5 bases from J; junction bases left unmatched: 1. This CDR3 has 13 residues. The V gene's germline CDR1 is MNHEY and CDR2 SVGAGI. The CDR3 bases are TGTGCCAGCAGTTATACAGGGGATCAGCCCCAGCATTTT. It specifies CASSYTGDQPQHF.

This chain connects TRBV28 to TRBJ2-7; D unresolved. Germline V CDR1 and CDR2: MDHEN, SYDVKM. CDR3 length: 14 amino acids. V lost 6 bases and J 4 bases, leaving 16 bases between the germline ends. CDR3 DNA sequence: TGTGCCAGCAGGGTGATTTTGGGTCCGTACGAGCAGTACTTC. Translated: CASRVILGPYEQYF. The variable domain in full, completed from reference TRBV28 and TRBJ2-7, reads DVKVTQSSRYLVKRTGEKVFLECVQDMDHENMFWYRQDPGLGLRLIYFSYDVKMKEKGDIPEGYSVSREKKERFSLILESASTNQTSMYLCASRVILGPYEQYFGPGTRLTVT.

The CDR3 loop is CASSELIPDTQYF. CDR3 nucleotides: TGTGCCAGCAGTGAATTGATTCCAGATACGCAGTATTTT. J is TRBJ2-3 and V is TRBV6-1; no firm D call. This CDR3 spans 13 amino acids. The V end was cut by 2 bases, the J end by 4 bases, with 7 bases between. Germline V lookup: CDR1 MNHNS, CDR2 SASEGT.

The CDR3 loop reads CASSPLTGIRSNEKLFF. In DNA, the CDR3 is TGTGCCAGCTCACCGCTGACAGGGATTAGGTCTAATGAAAAACTGTTTTTT. This rearrangement joins TRBV18 to TRBJ1-4; 7 positions match TRBD1. The CDR3 covers 17 residues. The germline gives CDR1 KGHSH, CDR2 LQKENI. Trimming cost V 3 bases and J 3 bases; bases outside gene matches: 10. Filled out from reference TRBV18 and TRBJ1-4, the complete variable domain reads NAGVMQNPRHLVRRRGQEARLRCSPMKGHSHVYWYRQLPEEGLKFMVYLQKENIIDESGMPKERFSAEFPKEGPSILRIQQVVRGDSAAYFCASSPLTGIRSNEKLFFGSGTQLSVL.

The chain's CDR3 is CASSYIPVANEKLFF. CDR3 in DNA: TGTGCCAGCAGTTATATCCCAGTGGCCAATGAAAAACTGTTTTTT. The chain uses TRBV28 and TRBJ1-4; D gene unclear. The ends were cut back, 4 bases at V and 5 bases at J, with 14 bases in the middle. CDR1 and CDR2 from the germline V gene are MDHEN and SYDVKM. This CDR3 is 15 amino acids long.

This chain connects TRBV6-6 to TRBJ2-3; TRBD2 agrees at 7 bases. CDR1 is MNHNY, CDR2 SVGAGI, per germline (reference sequence). V shed 7 bases, J shed 0 bases, and the junction held 7 bases outside the gene matches. CDR3 length: 15 residues. CDR3 region: CASITGGSSTDTQYF. The CDR3 DNA follows: TGTGCCAGCATCACCGGGGGGTCTAGCACAGATACGCAGTATTTT.

The chain is built from TRBV28 and TRBJ2-2, with 15 nucleotides matching TRBD2. The CDR3 spans 18 residues. V was clipped by 8 bases and J by 7 bases; unmatched bases: 14. CDR1 MDHEN and CDR2 SYDVKM come from the germline V gene. In nucleotides, the CDR3 is TGTGCCAGCCACCCCTCCGGGACTAGCGGGGGGCGACGCGGGGAGCTGTTTTTT. Translation: CASHPSGTSGGRRGELFF.

This chain links TRBV4-2 with TRBJ2-7, with D possibly matching TRBD1 (5 bases). In germline, CDR1 is LGHNA, CDR2 YNFKEQ. This CDR3 spans 14 amino acids. Trimming removed 3 bases from V and 5 bases from J, with 14 bases in between. The CDR3 region is CASSHPQGPNEQYF. In nucleotides, the CDR3 is TGTGCCAGCAGCCACCCCCAGGGCCCCAACGAGCAGTACTTC.

The chain is built from TRBV5-1 and TRBJ2-7; D unresolved. The CDR3 runs to 11 residues. Germline CDR1 SGHRS, CDR2 YFSETQ. Trimming shortened V by 2 bases and J by 4 bases, and 4 bases separated the two germline ends. CDR3 sequence (DNA): TGCGCCAGCAGCTTTGAATACGAGCAGTACTTC. Translating gives CASSFEYEQYF.

The V and J genes are TRBV19 and TRBJ1-5, with D uncertain. The CDR3 totals 15 residues. Looked up from germline, CDR1 is LNHDA and CDR2 is SQIVND (reference sequence). V gave up 9 bases and J gave up 0 bases, with 15 bases separating them. CDR3 nucleotides: TGTGCCAGCAAGACTTCTCCGAATAGCAATCAGCCCCAGCATTTT. Its protein is CASKTSPNSNQPQHF.

V and J are TRBV5-1 and TRBJ2-2; 11 nucleotides align to TRBD2. This CDR3 spans 15 amino acids. CDR1 and CDR2 from the germline V gene are SGHRS and YFSETQ. Trimming cost V 7 bases and J 1 base; bases outside gene matches: 3. The CDR3, as DNA: TGCGCCAGCCTCGGGACTAGCGGGAACACCGGGGAGCTGTTTTTT. It is translated as CASLGTSGNTGELFF.

The chain recombines TRBV3-1 (or the pseudogene TRBV3-2) with TRBJ1-5, with D possibly being TRBD1 (5 bases). The germline CDR1 and CDR2 sequences are LGHDT and YNNKEL (reference sequence). CDR3 size: 15 residues. V lost 5 bases to trimming and J lost 6 bases, with 17 bases between them. The chain's CDR3 is CASSFDGAGGQPQHF. CDR3 nucleotides: TGTGCCAGCAGCTTCGACGGGGCTGGGGGTCAGCCCCAGCATTTT.

The V call is TRBV7-2, the J call TRBJ2-3; tentative D call: TRBD2 (7 bases). With 3 bases removed from V and 6 bases from J, the gap between germline ends came to 13 bases. The CDR3 extends over 14 amino acids. Germline V gene lookup returns CDR1 SGHTA and CDR2 FQGNSA. DNA for the CDR3: TGTGCCAGCAGCTTGGGAGGGGGGGCCGATACGCAGTATTTT. As protein: CASSLGGGADTQYF.

The chain couples TRBV27 to TRBJ2-5; no clear D gene. Looked up from germline, CDR1 is MNHEY and CDR2 is SMNVEV (reference sequence). The V end lost 6 bases, the J end lost 2 bases, and 13 bases lay between the germline ends. CDR3 length equals 14 residues. CDR3 sequence: CASSPSQRQETQYF. CDR3 bases: TGTGCCAGCAGCCCCTCTCAGAGACAAGAGACCCAGTACTTC.

The V gene is TRBV19, the J gene TRBJ1-1; no clear D. Germline V CDR1 and CDR2: LNHDA, SQIVND (reference sequence). This CDR3 is 13 amino acids long. V lost 5 bases and J 5 bases, leaving 12 bases between the germline ends. The CDR3 spells CASSPRSRTEAFF. The CDR3 DNA reads TGTGCCAGTAGTCCAAGGTCCAGAACTGAAGCTTTCTTT.

The gene calls are TRBV18 and TRBJ1-6; weak D call: TRBD1 (6 bases). Trimming stripped 3 bases from V and 6 bases from J, with 15 bases between. Germline CDR1 reads KGHSH; CDR2 reads LQKENI. This CDR3 spans 16 amino acids. This CDR3 reads CASSPLGQRGNSPLHF. CDR3 nucleotide sequence: TGTGCCAGCTCACCCCTCGGACAGCGGGGTAATTCACCCCTCCACTTT. The full variable domain, with the rest looked up from reference TRBV18 and TRBJ1-6, is NAGVMQNPRHLVRRRGQEARLRCSPMKGHSHVYWYRQLPEEGLKFMVYLQKENIIDESGMPKERFSAEFPKEGPSILRIQQVVRGDSAAYFCASSPLGQRGNSPLHFGNGTRLTVT.

The chain joins TRBV12-3 or TRBV12-4 to TRBJ1-2; D gene ambiguous. CDR3 length: 13 residues. Trimming cost V 1 base and J 8 bases, with 11 bases left between them. The CDR3 sequence is CASSLGRSEGYTF. DNA for the CDR3: TGTGCCAGCAGTTTAGGTCGGTCGGAAGGCTACACCTTC.

The V call is TRBV18, the J call TRBJ2-3; 9 nucleotides align to TRBD2. Germline V gene sequence: CDR1 KGHSH, CDR2 LQKENI. This CDR3 is 15 amino acids long. Losses at the gene ends were 1 base for V and 1 base for J; bases not matched to a gene: 0. The CDR3 DNA reads as TGTGCCAGCTCACCACGCGGGGGGGGCACAGATACGCAGTATTTT. It encodes CASSPRGGGTDTQYF.

This chain links TRBV7-3 with TRBJ1-4, with D hard to call. The CDR3 runs to 15 residues. Trimming took off 2 bases at V and 5 bases at J, with 12 bases between the two ends. CDR1 SGHTA and CDR2 FQGTGA come from the germline V gene. The CDR3 loop reads CASSLGRSQNEKLFF. The CDR3 DNA is TGTGCCAGCAGCTTAGGGCGCTCTCAGAATGAAAAACTGTTTTTT.

The V call is TRBV18, the J call TRBJ1-2; possibly TRBD1 for D (6 bases). With 3 bases removed from V and 2 bases from J, the gap between germline ends came to 16 bases. Germline V CDR1 and CDR2: KGHSH, LQKENI. This CDR3 is built from 16 residues. This CDR3 is CASSPSIDRFNYGYTF. CDR3 DNA: TGTGCCAGCTCACCCTCGATCGACAGGTTCAACTATGGCTACACCTTC.

The chain recombines TRBV6-5 with TRBJ1-1; a possible D gene is TRBD1 (6 bases). Germline V gene lookup returns CDR1 MNHEY and CDR2 SVGAGI. The V gene lost 8 bases and the J gene lost 5 bases, with 21 bases spanning the gap. The CDR3 is 15 amino acids. CDR3 sequence (DNA): TGTGCCAGCCGCCCCGGCGGGGCCAGGGGAACTGAAGCTTTCTTT. It yields the protein CASRPGGARGTEAFF.

The rearrangement links TRBV28 to TRBJ1-2, with 7 bases aligning to TRBD1. The junction had 5 bases not matched to a gene; V was cut back by 6 bases and J by 7 bases. The CDR3 is 12 amino acids. Germline loops: CDR1 MDHEN, CDR2 SYDVKM. CDR3 nucleotide sequence: TGTGCCAGCAGACGACAGGGTAGTGGCTACACCTTC. Residues: CASRRQGSGYTF.

This rearrangement joins TRBV19 to TRBJ1-1, with D unclear. CDR1 LNHDA and CDR2 SQIVND come from the germline V gene (reference sequence). V lost 5 bases and J 7 bases, leaving 8 bases between the germline ends. This CDR3 is 11 amino acids long. CDR3 nucleotides: TGTGCCAGTAGTTATGAATTTGAAGCTTTCTTT. It yields the protein CASSYEFEAFF.

The rearrangement joins TRBV5-1 to TRBJ1-2; TRBD1 is a possible D gene (6 bases). The CDR3 consists of 14 residues. CDR1 is SGHRS, CDR2 YFSETQ, per germline. V was trimmed by 3 bases and J by 8 bases, leaving 17 bases between them. The CDR3 region has the DNA TGCGCCAGCAGCTCCATGGGGGCAGGGGAAGGCTACACCTTC. It yields the protein CASSSMGAGEGYTF.

The chain links TRBV7-9 to TRBJ1-3; 7 bases map to TRBD1. Germline V gene sequence: CDR1 SEHNR, CDR2 FQNEAQ (reference sequence). The CDR3 is 17 residues long. With 5 bases clipped from V and 0 bases from J, the junction kept 10 bases outside the gene matches. CDR3 sequence reads: CASSPRDRQSSGNTIYF. As DNA, the CDR3 is TGTGCCAGCAGCCCCCGGGACAGACAGAGCTCTGGAAACACCATATATTTT.

The chain links TRBV6-5 to TRBJ2-7; possible D gene TRBD2, 6 bases. Germline values: CDR1 MNHEY, CDR2 SVGAGI. V was clipped by 7 bases and J by 7 bases, with 23 bases between them. CDR3 length: 15 residues. CDR3 nucleotide sequence: TGTGCCAGCATTTCCCGGGACTCCAGGACGCGGGAGCAGTACTTC. This codes for CASISRDSRTREQYF.